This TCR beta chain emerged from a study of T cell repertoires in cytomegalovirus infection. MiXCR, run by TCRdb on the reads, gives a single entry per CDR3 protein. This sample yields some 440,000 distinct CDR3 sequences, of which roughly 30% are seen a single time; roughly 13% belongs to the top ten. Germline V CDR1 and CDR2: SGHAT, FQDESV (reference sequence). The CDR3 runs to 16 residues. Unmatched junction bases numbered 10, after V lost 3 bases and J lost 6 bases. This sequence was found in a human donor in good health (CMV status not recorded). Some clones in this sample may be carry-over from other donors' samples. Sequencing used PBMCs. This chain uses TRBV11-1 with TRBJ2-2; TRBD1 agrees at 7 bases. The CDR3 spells CASSFQPQGFSGELFF. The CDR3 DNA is TGTGCCAGCAGCTTCCAACCACAGGGGTTCTCCGGGGAGCTGTTTTTT.